This is a list of T cell receptor beta chains from one sample in a study of shared clonotypes between healthy human individuals. Measured with immunoSEQ multiplex PCR; TCRdb has only the in-frame clones, and not every one. There are about 660,000 clones in the sample; roughly 70% occur only once, and about 1.7% lies in the top ten. Specimen: memory CD4+ T cells sorted from blood. All receptors derive from a woman in her 30s in good health. CDR3s leave out the opening cysteine and the closing phenylalanine or tryptophan. The order of the fields is CDR3 length, J gene, V gene, CDR3 protein.

len: 11
j_gene: TRBJ2-5
v_gene: TRBV10-2
CDR3aa: ASLVSRQETQY

len: 12
j_gene: TRBJ2-7
v_gene: TRBV7-2
CDR3aa: ASSLGTGLGEQY

len: 11
j_gene: TRBJ2-7
v_gene: TRBV5-1
CDR3aa: ASSFGTFSEQY

len: 14
j_gene: TRBJ2-7
v_gene: TRBV11-2
CDR3aa: ASRRPGTSGPYEQY

len: 11
j_gene: TRBJ2-7
v_gene: TRBV7-2
CDR3aa: ASSPLDYYEQY

len: 16
j_gene: TRBJ1-2
v_gene: TRBV28
CDR3aa: ASRRGGTGNFGSHGYT

len: 12
j_gene: TRBJ2-3
v_gene: TRBV11-2
CDR3aa: ASSFREGIDTQY

len: 11
j_gene: TRBJ2-2
v_gene: TRBV5-1
CDR3aa: ASSAGVTGELF

len: 12
j_gene: TRBJ2-1
v_gene: TRBV19
CDR3aa: ASSISLATHEQF

len: 11
j_gene: TRBJ1-1
v_gene: TRBV10-1
CDR3aa: ASSEGPEGVAF

len: 14
j_gene: TRBJ2-1
v_gene: TRBV10-3
CDR3aa: AISEPGLAGGPGQF

len: 15
j_gene: TRBJ2-7
v_gene: TRBV2
CDR3aa: ASSGPQGLAGAYEQY

len: 12
j_gene: TRBJ1-2
v_gene: TRBV7-2
CDR3aa: ASSLADGNYGYT

len: 13
j_gene: TRBJ2-3
v_gene: TRBV2
CDR3aa: ASRRLAGSPDTQY

len: 17
j_gene: TRBJ2-7
v_gene: TRBV11-2
CDR3aa: ASSSGHHLYGTSGTEQY

len: 15
j_gene: TRBJ2-6
v_gene: TRBV27
CDR3aa: ASASGQGGSGANVLT

len: 9
j_gene: TRBJ2-7
v_gene: TRBV20-1
CDR3aa: SVRYVDEQY

len: 13
j_gene: TRBJ2-3
v_gene: TRBV7-7
CDR3aa: ASSLLASSTDTQY

len: 17
j_gene: TRBJ2-3
v_gene: TRBV2
CDR3aa: ASSVSGQGLSISTDTQY

len: 12
j_gene: TRBJ2-5
v_gene: TRBV29-1
CDR3aa: SLSSGRALETQY

len: 14
j_gene: TRBJ2-2
v_gene: TRBV4-2
CDR3aa: ASSQDRRSDTGELF

len: 14
j_gene: TRBJ1-5
v_gene: TRBV18
CDR3aa: ASSAQATGDNQPQH

len: 15
j_gene: TRBJ2-7
v_gene: TRBV7-9
CDR3aa: ASSSRHGTSGSYEQY

len: 9
j_gene: TRBJ1-2
v_gene: TRBV28
CDR3aa: ASRNRGGYT

len: 13
j_gene: TRBJ1-2
v_gene: TRBV14
CDR3aa: ASSRGLLTNYGYT

len: 10
j_gene: TRBJ2-7
v_gene: TRBV11-3
CDR3aa: ASSTTLAGPH

len: 12
j_gene: TRBJ1-5
v_gene: TRBV5-1
CDR3aa: ASATGTGNQPQH

len: 13
j_gene: TRBJ2-7
v_gene: TRBV7-2
CDR3aa: ASSLARGQVTEQY

len: 9
j_gene: TRBJ1-1
v_gene: TRBV20-1
CDR3aa: SARPGRVAF

len: 14
j_gene: TRBJ1-5
v_gene: TRBV7-8
CDR3aa: ASSLALWRVDQPQH

len: 12
j_gene: TRBJ2-1
v_gene: TRBV7-2
CDR3aa: ASSLTPGVNEQF

len: 13
j_gene: TRBJ1-2
v_gene: TRBV6-5
CDR3aa: ASSTLRTGSYGYT

len: 13
j_gene: TRBJ2-5
v_gene: TRBV10-2
CDR3aa: ASSEYGSGGETQY

len: 11
j_gene: TRBJ1-5
v_gene: TRBV19
CDR3aa: ASSSPDGAGQH

len: 11
j_gene: TRBJ1-5
v_gene: TRBV10-3
CDR3aa: AISDGINQPQH

len: 13
j_gene: TRBJ2-5
v_gene: TRBV28
CDR3aa: ASSLSGRLQETQY

len: 12
j_gene: TRBJ2-7
v_gene: TRBV6-1
CDR3aa: ASRVSGGGYEQY

len: 15
j_gene: TRBJ2-6
v_gene: TRBV28
CDR3aa: ASSSRDRAPGANVLT

len: 14
j_gene: TRBJ1-2
v_gene: TRBV6-1
CDR3aa: ASSEFVEPLGYGYT

len: 12
j_gene: TRBJ2-7
v_gene: TRBV5-1
CDR3aa: ASSLAGQGWEQY

len: 10
j_gene: TRBJ1-1
v_gene: TRBV19
CDR3aa: ASTDRNTEAF

len: 12
j_gene: TRBJ2-7
v_gene: TRBV4-1
CDR3aa: ASSLVSATYEQY

len: 13
j_gene: TRBJ1-1
v_gene: TRBV27
CDR3aa: ASRSALGGDTEAF